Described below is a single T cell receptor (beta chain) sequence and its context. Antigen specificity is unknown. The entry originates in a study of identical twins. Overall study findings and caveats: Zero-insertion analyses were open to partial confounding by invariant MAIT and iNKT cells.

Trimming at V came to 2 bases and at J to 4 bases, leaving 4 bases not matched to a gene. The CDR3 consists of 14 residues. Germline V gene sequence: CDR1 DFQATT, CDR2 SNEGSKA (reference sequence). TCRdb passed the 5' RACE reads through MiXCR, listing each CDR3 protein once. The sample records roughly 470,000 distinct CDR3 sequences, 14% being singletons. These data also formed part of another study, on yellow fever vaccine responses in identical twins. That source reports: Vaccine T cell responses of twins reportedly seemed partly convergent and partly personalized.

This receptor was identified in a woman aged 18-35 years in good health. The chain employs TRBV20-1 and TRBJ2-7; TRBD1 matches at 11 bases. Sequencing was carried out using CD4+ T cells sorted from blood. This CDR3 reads CSARSGQGAYEQYF. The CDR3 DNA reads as TGCAGTGCTAGATCAGGACAGGGGGCTTACGAGCAGTACTTC.